These 26 T cell receptor beta chains originate from one sample sequenced in a study of control samples from healthy donors and cancer patients. Some clones are missing from TCRdb's copy, which holds only in-frame ones; the method was immunoSEQ multiplex PCR. The sample has some 130,000 clones; around 92% are singletons. The sample consisted of blood. Every receptor here comes from a woman aged 45-65 years in good health.

The genes are TRBV27 and TRBJ2-3, with 8 bases that match TRBD2. The CDR3 extends over 15 amino acids. In germline, CDR1 is MNHEY, CDR2 SMNVEV (reference sequence). Trimming removed 5 bases from V and 9 bases from J; junction bases left unmatched: 13. CDR3: CASSLKAGVAYTQYF. The CDR3 DNA sequence: TGTGCCAGCAGTCTAAAAGCGGGAGTGGCCTACACGCAGTATTTT.

V usage is TRBV9 and J usage is TRBJ2-1; D gene ambiguous. In germline, CDR1 is SGDLS, CDR2 YYNGEE. The ends were cut back, 3 bases at V and 0 bases at J, with 10 bases in the middle. The CDR3 spans 15 residues. CDR3 bases: TGTGCCAGCAGCGCGGACCCCTCCTCCTACAATGAGCAGTTCTTC. The encoded protein is CASSADPSSYNEQFF. The full variable domain, rest sourced from reference TRBV9 and TRBJ2-1, is DSGVTQTPKHLITATGQRVTLRCSPRSGDLSVYWYQQSLDQGLQFLIQYYNGEERAKGNILERFSAQQFPDLHSELNLSSLELGDSALYFCASSADPSSYNEQFFGPGTRLTVL.

CDR3 residues: CASGFGTGGYTF. The DNA for the CDR3 is TGTGCTAGTGGTTTCGGGACGGGTGGCTACACCTTC. This rearrangement joins TRBV12-5 to TRBJ1-2, with D perhaps TRBD1 (5 bases). This CDR3 spans 12 amino acids. With 3 bases removed from V and 7 bases from J, the gap between germline ends came to 9 bases. Germline V CDR1 and CDR2: LGHNT, FRNRAP.

The genes are TRBV10-1 and TRBJ1-5; weak D call: TRBD1 (6 bases). The CDR3 has 14 residues. V lost 10 bases, J lost 0 bases, and 13 bases lay in between. The germline V gene has CDR1 WNHNN and CDR2 SYGVQD (reference sequence). In DNA, the CDR3 is TGCGCCACCCTCCGGGGACATAGCAATCAGCCCCAGCATTTT. Translated, it gives CATLRGHSNQPQHF.

The chain recombines TRBV2 with TRBJ2-2; D is unclear. Looked up from germline, CDR1 is SNHLY and CDR2 is FYNNEI. The CDR3 has 15 amino acids. V gave up 0 bases and J gave up 1 base, with 6 bases separating them. The CDR3: CASSEARKNTGELFF. CDR3 DNA: TGTGCCAGCAGTGAAGCGCGGAAGAACACCGGGGAGCTGTTTTTT.

The chain joins TRBV7-9 to TRBJ2-1; the match to TRBD2 covers 11 bases. V was pared by 2 bases and J by 7 bases, with 4 bases of the junction left unmatched. The CDR3 has 15 residues. The germline V gene encodes CDR1 SEHNR and CDR2 FQNEAQ (reference sequence). CDR3 protein: CASSLSLAGVNEQFF. The CDR3 DNA is TGTGCCAGCAGCTTATCACTAGCGGGGGTTAATGAGCAGTTCTTC.

This chain uses TRBV28 with TRBJ1-6; 9 bases agree with TRBD1. CDR3 length equals 14 residues. Germline lookup yields CDR1 MDHEN and CDR2 SYDVKM. V dropped 6 bases and J dropped 10; count of bases not matched to a gene: 7. This CDR3 is CASREYRGRSPLHF. CDR3 DNA sequence: TGTGCCAGCAGGGAATACAGGGGGCGATCACCCCTCCACTTT.

In this sample, this clone turned up once. The chain recombines TRBV6-1 with TRBJ1-2; no clear D gene. Germline V gene data show CDR1 as MNHNS and CDR2 as SASEGT. The CDR3 covers 13 residues. The V gene lost 2 bases and the J gene lost 3 bases, with 7 bases spanning the gap. DNA for the CDR3: TGTGCCAGCAGTGAAAGCTCCTACTATGGCTACACCTTC. Its translation: CASSESSYYGYTF.

The chain links TRBV2 to TRBJ2-7; D is perhaps TRBD2 (7 bases). CDR3 length: 14 amino acids. The V gene lost 7 bases and the J gene lost 2 bases, with 15 bases spanning the gap. CDR1 and CDR2 from the germline V gene are SNHLY and FYNNEI. The CDR3 reads CASTEGGKTYEQYF. CDR3 DNA: TGTGCCAGCACCGAGGGGGGGAAAACCTACGAGCAGTACTTC. The variable domain in full, completed from reference TRBV2 and TRBJ2-7, reads EPEVTQTPSHQVTQMGQEVILRCVPISNHLYFYWYRQILGQKVEFLVSFYNNEISEKSEIFDDQFSVERPDGSNFTLKIRSTKLEDSAMYFCASTEGGKTYEQYFGPGTRLTVT.

The V and J genes are TRBV28 and TRBJ2-7; D might be TRBD1 (6 bases). This CDR3 spans 12 amino acids. Germline CDR1 reads MDHEN; CDR2 reads SYDVKM. V lost 5 bases, J lost 2 bases, and 7 bases lay in between. CDR3 loop: CASSTGTYEQYF. In DNA form, the CDR3 reads TGTGCCAGCAGTACAGGGACCTACGAGCAGTACTTC.

This sequence joins TRBV3-1 (or the pseudogene TRBV3-2) and TRBJ1-5; tentatively, D is TRBD1 (5 bases). The CDR3 runs to 14 residues. Germline lookup yields CDR1 LGHDT and CDR2 YNNKEL (reference sequence). V was cut by 6 bases and J by 4 bases, with 13 bases left in between. The CDR3 is CASSFGTGNQPQHF. CDR3 nucleotide sequence: TGTGCCAGCAGTTTTGGGACGGGAAATCAGCCCCAGCATTTT.

The J gene is TRBJ1-3, the V gene TRBV28, with D maybe TRBD1 (6 bases). From germline, CDR1 is MDHEN and CDR2 SYDVKM. The CDR3 is 15 amino acids. V was trimmed by 5 bases and J by 4 bases, leaving 15 bases between them. CDR3 amino acids: CASSQIDRPGNTIYF. CDR3 bases: TGTGCCAGCAGTCAAATCGACAGGCCCGGAAACACCATATATTTT. The variable domain in full, completed from reference TRBV28 and TRBJ1-3, reads DVKVTQSSRYLVKRTGEKVFLECVQDMDHENMFWYRQDPGLGLRLIYFSYDVKMKEKGDIPEGYSVSREKKERFSLILESASTNQTSMYLCASSQIDRPGNTIYFGEGSWLTVV.

V is TRBV5-6 and J is TRBJ2-7, with D hard to call. CDR1 and CDR2 (germline): SGHDT, YYEEEE. This CDR3 spans 14 amino acids. The germline V and J ends were trimmed by 6 bases and 2 bases, with 15 bases remaining between them. The CDR3 spells CASTLIDSTYEQYF. DNA for the CDR3: TGTGCCAGCACTCTCATAGACTCCACCTACGAGCAGTACTTC.

The CDR3 spells CAPTAEAFF. The CDR3 DNA sequence: TGTGCCCCGACGGCTGAAGCTTTCTTT. The gene calls are TRBV28 and TRBJ1-1; D is ambiguous. This CDR3 region has 9 residues. Germline CDR1 and CDR2: MDHEN and SYDVKM. Deletions cut 11 bases from V and 6 bases from J, with 7 bases between.

This sequence joins TRBV2 and TRBJ2-3; D assignment may be TRBD1 or TRBD2 (6 bases each). The CDR3 runs to 17 residues. V shed 4 bases and J shed 2 bases, with 19 bases lying between them. CDR1 is SNHLY and CDR2 is FYNNEI in the germline V gene. DNA for the CDR3: TGTGCCAGCAGTGCGTATAACGGGGGCGGGGACACAGATACGCAGTATTTT. Its protein product is CASSAYNGGGDTDTQYF.

The chain employs TRBV5-1 and TRBJ1-2; TRBD1 might be the D (6 bases). Germline loops: CDR1 SGHRS, CDR2 YFSETQ. The germline V and J ends were trimmed by 3 bases and 2 bases, with 8 bases remaining between them. CDR3 size: 13 residues. The CDR3 spells CASSSTGNYGYTF. The DNA for the CDR3 is TGCGCCAGCAGCTCTACAGGGAACTATGGCTACACCTTC.

V usage is TRBV18 and J usage is TRBJ2-2, with unresolved D. Germline lookup yields CDR1 KGHSH and CDR2 LQKENI. The CDR3 runs to 14 residues. Deletions cut 3 bases from V and 6 bases from J, with 11 bases between. This chain's CDR3 is CASSPELQPGELFF. The CDR3, as DNA: TGTGCCAGCTCACCTGAATTACAGCCCGGGGAGCTGTTTTTT.

The chain links TRBV20-1 to TRBJ2-7; possible D gene TRBD1, 6 bases. Trimming took 3 bases from V and 5 from J, leaving 17 bases between them. This CDR3 region has 14 residues. The germline CDR1 and CDR2 sequences are DFQATT and SNEGSKA (reference sequence). The CDR3 DNA reads as TGCAGTGCTAGTTTTGGGGGCGACTTCCACGAGCAGTACTTC. Its translation is CSASFGGDFHEQYF.

The rearrangement uses TRBV2 and TRBJ1-1; D is unclear. The V end lost 8 bases, the J end lost 8 bases, and 9 bases lay between the germline ends. The CDR3 contains 10 residues. Germline lookup yields CDR1 SNHLY and CDR2 FYNNEI. The chain's CDR3 is CASARLEAFF. In DNA form, the CDR3 reads TGTGCCAGCGCGAGGCTCGAAGCTTTCTTT.

This clone occurred once. The rearrangement joins TRBV20-1 to TRBJ2-3; D may match TRBD1 or TRBD2 (5 bases each). Germline V gene lookup returns CDR1 DFQATT and CDR2 SNEGSKA (reference sequence). V gave up 3 bases and J gave up 3 bases, with 19 bases separating them. There are 16 residues in the CDR3. The DNA of the CDR3 is TGCAGTGCTAGTCGAACCGGGACGCCACATACAGATACGCAGTATTTT. The encoded protein is CSASRTGTPHTDTQYF.

V gene TRBV2 combines with J gene TRBJ2-7; a weak D match, TRBD2 (5 bases). CDR1 is SNHLY, CDR2 FYNNEI, per germline. V was clipped by 0 bases and J by 6 bases, with 15 bases between them. The CDR3 length is 15 residues. The CDR3 spells CASSEARGSAAEQYF. The CDR3 nucleotides read TGTGCCAGCAGTGAAGCGCGTGGGAGCGCCGCCGAGCAGTACTTC.

This clone was detected only once. The chain employs TRBV10-3 and TRBJ1-5, with a weak D call TRBD1 (5 bases). The length of the CDR3 is 13 residues. Germline V gene lookup returns CDR1 ENHRY and CDR2 SYGVKD. V lost 6 bases and J lost 4, with 10 bases in between. The CDR3, as DNA: TGTGCCATCAGGCCGGGACCTAATCAGCCCCAGCATTTT. This gives the protein CAIRPGPNQPQHF.

This sequence joins TRBV11-2 and TRBJ2-7; 10 nucleotides line up with TRBD1. V dropped 2 bases and J dropped 3; count of bases not matched to a gene: 10. CDR3 length equals 17 residues. Per the germline V gene, CDR1 is SGHAT and CDR2 is FQNNGV. The CDR3 spells CASSLTGTGVVIYEQYF. The DNA for the CDR3 is TGTGCCAGCAGCTTAACCGGGACAGGGGTCGTAATCTACGAGCAGTACTTC.

The CDR3 protein is CASSPGVGSPLHF. The CDR3 nucleotides are TGTGCCAGCAGCCCGGGCGTTGGTTCACCCCTCCACTTT. The chain carries TRBV6-5 and TRBJ1-6; no reliable D call. Trimming removed 6 bases from V and 9 bases from J, with 12 bases in between. CDR3 size: 13 residues. The germline V gene has CDR1 MNHEY and CDR2 SVGAGI.

This chain links TRBV5-1 with TRBJ1-1; a weak D match, TRBD1 (6 bases). The V gene's germline CDR1 is SGHRS and CDR2 YFSETQ. This CDR3 is built from 15 residues. V shed 4 bases and J shed 5 bases, with 18 bases lying between them. The CDR3: CASSTFGQSGTEAFF. CDR3 in DNA: TGCGCCAGCAGCACCTTCGGACAGTCGGGGACTGAAGCTTTCTTT.

The rearrangement links TRBV6-6 to TRBJ1-4; the D gene is possibly TRBD1 (6 bases). This CDR3 has 15 residues. V lost 1 base and J 3 bases, leaving 9 bases between the germline ends. Per the germline V gene, CDR1 is MNHNY and CDR2 is SVGAGI (reference sequence). The CDR3 DNA sequence: TGTGCCAGCAGTTACTACCGACAGGCTAATGAAAAACTGTTTTTT. Protein product: CASSYYRQANEKLFF.